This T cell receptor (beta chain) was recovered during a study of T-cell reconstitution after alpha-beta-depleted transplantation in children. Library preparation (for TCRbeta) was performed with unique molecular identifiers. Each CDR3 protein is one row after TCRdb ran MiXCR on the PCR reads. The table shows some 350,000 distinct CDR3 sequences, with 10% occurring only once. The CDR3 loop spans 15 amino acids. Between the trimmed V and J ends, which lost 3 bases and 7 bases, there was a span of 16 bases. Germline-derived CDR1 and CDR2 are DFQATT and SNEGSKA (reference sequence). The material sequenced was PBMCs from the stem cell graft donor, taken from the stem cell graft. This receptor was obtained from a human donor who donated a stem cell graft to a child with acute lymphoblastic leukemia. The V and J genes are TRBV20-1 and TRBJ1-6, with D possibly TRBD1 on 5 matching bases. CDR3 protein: CSASGLGRRNSPLHF. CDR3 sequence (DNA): TGCAGTGCTAGCGGCTTGGGGCGCCGGAATTCACCCCTCCACTTT.